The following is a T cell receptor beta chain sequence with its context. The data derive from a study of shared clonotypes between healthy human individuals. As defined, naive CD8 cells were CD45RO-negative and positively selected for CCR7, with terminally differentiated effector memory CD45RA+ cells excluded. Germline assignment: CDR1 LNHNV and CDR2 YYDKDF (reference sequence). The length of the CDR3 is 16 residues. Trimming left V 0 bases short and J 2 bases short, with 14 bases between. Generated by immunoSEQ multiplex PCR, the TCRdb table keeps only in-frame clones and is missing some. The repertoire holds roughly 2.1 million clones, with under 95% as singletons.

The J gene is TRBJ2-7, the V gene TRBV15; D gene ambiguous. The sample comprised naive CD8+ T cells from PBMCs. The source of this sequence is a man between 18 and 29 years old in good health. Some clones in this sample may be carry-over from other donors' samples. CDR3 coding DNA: TGTGCCACCAGCAGAGAAGCCCCCAGAGCCCCCTACGAGCAGTACTTC. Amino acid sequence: CATSREAPRAPYEQYF.